This entry describes one T cell receptor (beta chain). The antigen is unknown. V was pared by 6 bases and J by 8 bases, with 8 bases of the junction left unmatched. This CDR3 is 15 amino acids long. Germline-derived CDR1 and CDR2 are LNHDA and SQIVND (reference sequence). Sequencing used immunoSEQ multiplex PCR; TCRdb keeps in-frame clones, though not all of them. The sample carries approximately 110,000 clones, around 94% recorded once. This entry belongs to a study of T cell responses to AZD1222 COVID-19 vaccine. Regarding the study as a whole: In a largely white British group with more females than males, clonal diversity was possibly underestimated.

This clonotype originated in an adult in good health. The V gene is TRBV19, the J gene TRBJ1-6; TRBD1 aligns across 9 bases. The sample here was peripheral blood, taken on day 0 of AZD1222 vaccination. The chain's CDR3 is CASRDRGSGHSPLHF. The CDR3 bases are TGTGCCAGTAGGGACAGGGGATCGGGGCATTCACCCCTCCACTTT. Looking up the rest from reference TRBV19 and TRBJ1-6 gives the full variable domain: DGGITQSPKYLFRKEGQNVTLSCEQNLNHDAMYWYRQDPGQGLRLIYYSQIVNDFQKGDIAEGYSVSREKKESFPLTVTSAQKNPTAFYLCASRDRGSGHSPLHFGNGTRLTVT.